The next 21 T cell receptor beta chains were all read from a single sample in a study of T cell responses to AZD1222 COVID-19 vaccine (dated by TCRdb to about 2021). The time point label, read with the paper, signifies: about 28 days (+/-7) after the second vaccine dose. The library relied on the immunoSEQ multiplex PCR assay. Imported from immuneACCESS, the table was reduced by TCRdb to in-frame sequences with V and J called. These copies leave out some clones; in studies compared against another copy, an unresolved V gene accounts for under half, and the cause of the remainder is not known. This sample comprises around 130,000 clones, about 89% of them detected only once. The biggest ten clones account for 9.5% of the sample. Sample: peripheral blood, taken 28 days after the second AZD1222 dose. The receptors come from an adult who received the AZD1222 COVID-19 vaccine.

The chain uses TRBV3-1 (or the pseudogene TRBV3-2) and TRBJ2-3, with 7 bases identical to TRBD1. There are 15 residues in the CDR3. V was clipped by 3 bases and J by 1 base; unmatched bases: 4. Germline V gene lookup returns CDR1 LGHDT and CDR2 YNNKEL (reference sequence). As DNA, the CDR3 is TGTGCCAGCAGCCAGACTGACAGGGGCACAGATACGCAGTATTTT. Protein sequence: CASSQTDRGTDTQYF.

The chain is built from TRBV20-1 and TRBJ1-2; possibly TRBD1 for D (5 bases). Looked up from germline, CDR1 is DFQATT and CDR2 is SNEGSKA (reference sequence). This CDR3 has 11 residues. V was clipped by 0 bases and J by 7 bases, with 6 bases between them. The CDR3 protein is CSAREGTGYTF. In DNA, the CDR3 is TGCAGTGCTAGAGAGGGGACTGGCTACACCTTC.

This clone was picked up a small number of times. The identical CDR3 is also encoded by other nucleotide sequences in the sample. The rearrangement links TRBV19 to TRBJ1-1; 9 bases agree with TRBD1. J gave up 3 bases and V 3 bases, and 2 bases lay outside the gene matches. In germline, CDR1 is LNHDA, CDR2 SQIVND (reference sequence). CDR3 length equals 14 residues. CDR3 DNA sequence: TGTGCCAGTAGTATTGGACAGGGGTACACTGAAGCTTTCTTT. This encodes CASSIGQGYTEAFF.

The CDR3 region has the DNA TGCAGTGCTAGTGCCCCTCCCCACGAGCAGTACTTC. This sequence encodes CSASAPPHEQYF. The chain combines TRBV20-1 with TRBJ2-7; no clear D. Germline lookup yields CDR1 DFQATT and CDR2 SNEGSKA (reference sequence). The CDR3 consists of 12 residues. Trimming took off 3 bases at V and 5 bases at J, with 11 bases between the two ends.

V usage is TRBV5-6 and J usage is TRBJ1-2; D is uncertain. CDR1 and CDR2 (germline): SGHDT, YYEEEE. CDR3 length: 13 residues. V dropped 5 bases and J dropped 4 bases, with 12 bases sitting between them. DNA of the CDR3: TGTGCCAGCAGGCATGCCGAATTCTATGGCTACACCTTC. Protein: CASRHAEFYGYTF.

The V and J genes are TRBV14 and TRBJ1-2; perhaps TRBD1 as D (6 bases). The V gene's germline CDR1 is SGHDN and CDR2 FVKESK. This CDR3 has 16 residues. Trimming stripped 4 bases from V and 9 bases from J, with 24 bases between. CDR3 sequence reads: CASSLRSGAPGRSYTF. The CDR3 nucleotides read TGTGCCAGCAGCCTTAGGTCAGGGGCCCCCGGTCGGAGCTACACCTTC.

The CDR3 DNA reads TGTGCCAGCAGCCTCAAGCGGGACTCCCGGTTAGCAGATACGCAGTATTTT. It encodes CASSLKRDSRLADTQYF. This chain connects TRBV11-2 to TRBJ2-3, with TRBD2 matching 7 bases. V dropped 5 bases and J dropped 4; count of bases not matched to a gene: 15. CDR3 length: 17 amino acids. Germline loops: CDR1 SGHAT, CDR2 FQNNGV.

V is TRBV4-1 and J is TRBJ2-7, with a tentative D call TRBD1 (6 bases). V lost 5 bases, J lost 2 bases, and 19 bases lay in between. Germline V lookup: CDR1 MGHRA, CDR2 YSYEKL. The length of the CDR3 is 16 residues. The CDR3 protein is CASSSTLDSLAYEQYF. The CDR3 DNA follows: TGCGCCAGCAGCTCTACCTTGGACAGTTTAGCCTACGAGCAGTACTTC.

The V call is TRBV5-4, the J call TRBJ1-4; TRBD1 matches at 10 bases. Unmatched junction bases numbered 6, after V lost 2 bases and J lost 5 bases. From germline, CDR1 is SGHNT and CDR2 YYREEE (reference sequence). The CDR3 loop spans 16 amino acids. The CDR3 DNA follows: TGTGCCAGCAGCTTCAACCCGGGACAGGGGAATGAAAAACTGTTTTTT. This sequence encodes CASSFNPGQGNEKLFF.

The V and J genes are TRBV5-1 and TRBJ1-4; 11 nucleotides agree with TRBD1. V gave up 0 bases and J gave up 1 base; unmatched junction bases: 5. This CDR3 region has 18 residues. Germline CDR1 is SGHRS and CDR2 is YFSETQ. The CDR3: CASSLGTGGRGTNEKLFF. Here the CDR3 DNA reads TGCGCCAGCAGCTTGGGGACAGGGGGCCGAGGAACTAATGAAAAACTGTTTTTT.

The V and J genes are TRBV5-6 and TRBJ2-3, with 10 bases fitting TRBD2. J was trimmed by 1 base and V by 4 bases; bases with no gene match: 9. Germline assignment: CDR1 SGHDT and CDR2 YYEEEE. The CDR3 is 17 residues long. As DNA, the CDR3 is TGTGCCAGCAGCCCTGAGGCTAGCGGGGGCCGCACAGATACGCAGTATTTT. Translation gives CASSPEASGGRTDTQYF.

The V gene is TRBV18, the J gene TRBJ1-2; D remains ambiguous. The CDR3 runs 14 residues. Germline CDR1 KGHSH, CDR2 LQKENI. Trimming removed 0 bases at V and 7 bases at J, with 12 bases between. CDR3 loop: CASSPPSVVGGYTF. CDR3 DNA sequence: TGTGCCAGCTCACCACCTTCTGTAGTGGGTGGCTACACCTTC.

This chain links TRBV6-5 with TRBJ1-1, with 8 bases that match TRBD1. Germline V CDR1 and CDR2: MNHEY, SVGAGI. The ends lost 5 bases at V and 7 bases at J; junction bases unmatched: 6. The CDR3 extends over 13 amino acids. CDR3 region: CASSRDRGSEAFF. CDR3 sequence (DNA): TGTGCCAGCAGTCGAGACAGGGGTAGTGAAGCTTTCTTT.

The chain links TRBV6-5 to TRBJ1-6; a weak D match, TRBD1 (6 bases). Per germline, CDR1 MNHEY and CDR2 SVGAGI. Between the trimmed V and J ends, which lost 4 bases and 9 bases, there was a span of 16 bases. This CDR3 spans 15 amino acids. In DNA form, the CDR3 reads TGTGCCAGCAGTTTGGGGGCAGGGTTGGGTTCACCCCTCCACTTT. As protein: CASSLGAGLGSPLHF.

This chain joins TRBV5-8 and TRBJ2-3; D call uncertain. The V end was cut by 4 bases, the J end by 3 bases, with 15 bases between. Looked up from germline, CDR1 is SGHTS and CDR2 is YDEGEE. The CDR3 runs 15 residues. The CDR3 region has the DNA TGTGCCAGCAGCCCGGTCCAAGCCCGTACAGATACGCAGTATTTT. Amino acids: CASSPVQARTDTQYF.

This chain links TRBV18 with TRBJ2-2; D gene uncertain. The CDR3 sequence is 13 residues long. Trimming shortened V by 1 base and J by 3 bases, and 3 bases separated the two germline ends. Per germline, CDR1 KGHSH and CDR2 LQKENI. This CDR3 is CASSPLDTGELFF. In DNA, the CDR3 is TGTGCCAGCTCACCACTTGACACCGGGGAGCTGTTTTTT.

The rearrangement joins TRBV3-1 (or the pseudogene TRBV3-2) to TRBJ1-2, with D possibly TRBD1 on 5 matching bases. This CDR3 is 16 amino acids long. Germline loops: CDR1 LGHDT, CDR2 YNNKEL (reference sequence). Between the trimmed V and J ends, which lost 1 base and 6 bases, there was a span of 18 bases. The CDR3 region has the DNA TGTGCCAGCAGCCAAGGGGGAGCTGCGGGGGAGGATGGCTACACCTTC. Protein sequence: CASSQGGAAGEDGYTF.

The chain has TRBV7-2 and TRBJ2-7; D possibly corresponds to TRBD1 (5 bases). CDR3 length equals 15 residues. Germline CDR1 is SGHTA and CDR2 is FQGNSA. V was cut by 5 bases and J by 1 base, with 15 bases left in between. In nucleotides, the CDR3 is TGTGCCAGCAGCACTGACAGAAGCTCATCCTACGAGCAGTACTTC. Translating gives CASSTDRSSSYEQYF.

The chain joins TRBV19 to TRBJ1-1; D unresolved. The CDR3 runs to 14 residues. In germline, CDR1 is LNHDA, CDR2 SQIVND (reference sequence). Trimming took off 3 bases at V and 0 bases at J, with 8 bases between the two ends. The CDR3 DNA is TGTGCCAGTAGTATTAACACCTTGAACACTGAAGCTTTCTTT. Translating gives CASSINTLNTEAFF.

The J gene is TRBJ2-6, the V gene TRBV7-9, with D unclear. Germline CDR1 reads SEHNR; CDR2 reads FQNEAQ (reference sequence). Trimming left V 6 bases short and J 3 bases short, with 21 bases between. The CDR3 runs 18 residues. As DNA, the CDR3 is TGTGCCAGCAGAGCTTCCCCAGGAGCCCCCGTTGGGGCCAACGTCCTGACTTTC. It is translated as CASRASPGAPVGANVLTF.

The chain combines TRBV7-9 with TRBJ1-5, with 7 positions matching TRBD1. The CDR3 runs 14 residues. Per germline, CDR1 SEHNR and CDR2 FQNEAQ (reference sequence). V dropped 3 bases and J dropped 8; count of bases not matched to a gene: 7. The CDR3 DNA follows: TGTGCCAGCAGCTTTGAGGGGGCTGGTGAGCCCCAGCATTTT. Translated, it gives CASSFEGAGEPQHF.